Sequencing of this TCR beta chain was carried out in a study of CD8 T cells in ankylosing spondylitis. The germline V and J ends were trimmed by 2 bases and 9 bases, with 8 bases remaining between them. The CDR3 totals 12 residues. Germline CDR1 reads GTSNPN; CDR2 reads SVGIG (reference sequence). This clonotype has at least ten counts. In making TCR beta libraries, quantitative 5'-RACE with molecular barcodes was used. Each CDR3 protein is one row after TCRdb ran MiXCR on the 5' RACE reads. The sample shows 100,000 to 150,000 distinct CDR3 sequences, over 10% of them seen only once. The gene calls are TRBV30 and TRBJ2-6; D might be TRBD1 (5 bases). This sequence originates from a female donor with ankylosing spondylitis or in good health (not recorded which). What was sequenced was blood, either unsorted or a sorted T cell fraction (not recorded which). Here the CDR3 reads CAWSHRGNVLTF. CDR3 DNA sequence: TGTGCCTGGAGTCATAGGGGCAACGTCCTGACTTTC.